These 17 T cell receptor beta chains were all obtained from the same sample, sequenced in a study of T cell responses to AZD1222 COVID-19 vaccine. Sequenced by immunoSEQ multiplex PCR; TCRdb stores in-frame clones only, minus some. The sample records around 88,000 clones, roughly 90% being singletons. Sequences were derived from peripheral blood, sampled on day 0 of MenACWY control vaccination. These receptor sequences come from an adult in good health.

The V and J genes are TRBV7-9 and TRBJ2-7; D ambiguous. Germline V CDR1 and CDR2: SEHNR, FQNEAQ (reference sequence). V lost 5 bases to trimming and J lost 4 bases, with 21 bases between them. The CDR3 runs to 16 residues. The CDR3 sequence is CASSHLVITAPYEQYF. CDR3 nucleotides: TGTGCCAGCAGCCACCTTGTAATCACAGCCCCTTACGAGCAGTACTTC.

The rearrangement joins TRBV6-5 to TRBJ1-1; 8 nucleotides align to TRBD1. The CDR3 is 13 residues long. With V trimmed by 6 bases and J by 1 base, 1 base remained unmatched. Germline V lookup: CDR1 MNHEY, CDR2 SVGAGI. The chain's CDR3 is CASSGQGNTEAFF. The CDR3 DNA is TGTGCCAGCAGCGGACAGGGGAACACTGAAGCTTTCTTT.

V is TRBV12-5 and J is TRBJ1-1; unclear D gene. V was clipped by 1 base and J by 4 bases, with 13 bases between them. Germline V gives CDR1 LGHNT, CDR2 FRNRAP. This CDR3 is 15 amino acids long. CDR3 in amino acids: CASGLEGGSLTEAFF. CDR3 in DNA: TGTGCTAGTGGTTTGGAGGGCGGCAGCCTCACTGAAGCTTTCTTT.

This clone has just a few counts. CDR3 residues: CASRPRGYTF. The CDR3 DNA sequence: TGTGCCAGCAGACCGAGGGGGTACACCTTC. The V call is TRBV27, the J call TRBJ1-2, with D possibly TRBD1 on 6 matching bases. The CDR3 has 10 amino acids. The germline V and J ends were trimmed by 6 bases and 11 bases, with 10 bases remaining between them. In germline, CDR1 is MNHEY, CDR2 SMNVEV (reference sequence).

This clone was observed a single time. J is TRBJ1-5 and V is TRBV9; perhaps TRBD1 as D (5 bases). Germline values: CDR1 SGDLS, CDR2 YYNGEE. The CDR3 totals 15 residues. The ends were cut back, 0 bases at V and 0 bases at J, with 7 bases in the middle. CDR3 sequence reads: CASSVGGNSNQPQHF. In DNA form, the CDR3 reads TGTGCCAGCAGCGTAGGGGGGAATAGCAATCAGCCCCAGCATTTT.

The genes are TRBV5-6 and TRBJ1-1, with D perhaps matching TRBD1 (5 bases). The CDR3 has 14 amino acids. Germline V CDR1 and CDR2: SGHDT, YYEEEE. The germline V and J ends were trimmed by 2 bases and 4 bases, with 12 bases remaining between them. CDR3 sequence reads: CASSFGTLGTEAFF. The CDR3 region has the DNA TGTGCCAGCAGCTTCGGGACCTTGGGCACTGAAGCTTTCTTT.

The chain uses TRBV7-9 and TRBJ2-2; D may match TRBD1 or TRBD2 (5 bases each). Trimming removed 3 bases at V and 1 base at J, with 9 bases between. Germline CDR1 and CDR2: SEHNR and FQNEAQ (reference sequence). The CDR3 runs to 15 residues. The DNA of the CDR3 is TGTGCCAGCAGCTTCGGGACGGTGAACACCGGGGAGCTGTTTTTT. This encodes CASSFGTVNTGELFF.

The CDR3 reads CASSYPGYGYTF. The CDR3 DNA reads TGTGCCAGCAGTTACCCCGGGTATGGCTACACCTTC. The rearrangement links TRBV6-5 to TRBJ1-2; D gene uncertain. This CDR3 region has 12 residues. Looked up from germline, CDR1 is MNHEY and CDR2 is SVGAGI. Trimming cost V 2 bases and J 5 bases, with 6 bases left between them.

The chain is built from TRBV6-5 and TRBJ1-6, with TRBD1 as a possible D gene (5 bases). Germline V gene data show CDR1 as MNHEY and CDR2 as SVGAGI. The CDR3 contains 15 residues. The V end was cut by 8 bases, the J end by 6 bases, with 17 bases between. The CDR3 nucleotides are TGTGCCAGCCTCCCCCCGGGGGAAGGTAATTCACCCCTCCACTTT. Amino acids: CASLPPGEGNSPLHF.

This chain uses TRBV3-1 (or the pseudogene TRBV3-2) with TRBJ1-6, with 7 nucleotides matching TRBD1. The J segment lost 10 bases and the V segment lost 4 bases, leaving 10 bases of the junction unmatched. CDR3 length: 15 amino acids. Germline V gene data show CDR1 as LGHDT and CDR2 as YNNKEL (reference sequence). CDR3: CASSPLQGTGSPLHF. CDR3 nucleotides: TGTGCCAGCAGCCCCTTACAGGGGACTGGGTCACCCCTCCACTTT.

V usage is TRBV7-8 and J usage is TRBJ1-4; D gene unclear. The CDR3 totals 14 residues. Trimming stripped 1 base from V and 8 bases from J, with 11 bases between. From germline, CDR1 is SGHVS and CDR2 FQNEAQ. This CDR3 reads CASSLVGRPEKLFF. In nucleotides, the CDR3 is TGTGCCAGCAGCTTAGTAGGTCGCCCAGAAAAACTGTTTTTT.

V gene TRBV6-5 combines with J gene TRBJ2-4, with D tentatively TRBD2 (6 bases). From germline, CDR1 is MNHEY and CDR2 SVGAGI. The CDR3 sequence is 15 residues long. V was clipped by 6 bases and J by 4 bases, with 16 bases between them. Here the CDR3 DNA reads TGTGCCAGCAGCCCGCGGGACGCACTAAAAAACATTCAGTACTTC. Protein product: CASSPRDALKNIQYF.

The rearrangement links TRBV19 to TRBJ2-5, with D possibly matching TRBD2 (7 bases). Looked up from germline, CDR1 is LNHDA and CDR2 is SQIVND (reference sequence). Trimming cost V 1 base and J 4 bases, with 13 bases left between them. The CDR3 covers 15 residues. CDR3 bases: TGTGCCAGTAGTATAGGCGGGGGCCGGAGAGAGACCCAGTACTTC. This gives the protein CASSIGGGRRETQYF.

V and J are TRBV12-5 and TRBJ1-2; D gene uncertain. CDR1 and CDR2 from the germline V gene are LGHNT and FRNRAP. V lost 3 bases and J 4 bases, leaving 15 bases between the germline ends. The CDR3 is made up of 15 amino acids. The CDR3 spells CASGLEAGAAYGYTF. CDR3 DNA sequence: TGTGCTAGTGGTTTAGAAGCAGGTGCTGCCTATGGCTACACCTTC.

The chain joins TRBV6-2 or TRBV6-3 to TRBJ2-7; possible D gene TRBD2, 5 bases. The CDR3 contains 14 residues. Per germline, CDR1 MNHEY and CDR2 SVGEGT. V dropped 0 bases and J dropped 1 base, with 7 bases sitting between them. The CDR3: CASSYSPGSYEQYF. In DNA, the CDR3 is TGTGCCAGCAGTTACTCTCCGGGGTCCTACGAGCAGTACTTC.

The chain uses TRBV2 and TRBJ2-7; 11 bases line up with TRBD2. V trimming: 2 bases; J trimming: 0 bases; junction bases outside the gene matches: 3. Germline values: CDR1 SNHLY, CDR2 FYNNEI. This CDR3 has 16 amino acids. CDR3 DNA: TGTGCCAGCAGTGAATCACTAGCGGGGGCCTCCTACGAGCAGTACTTC. It translates to CASSESLAGASYEQYF.

The chain joins TRBV7-2 to TRBJ2-3; 10 positions match TRBD2. The germline V gene has CDR1 SGHTA and CDR2 FQGNSA. The CDR3 covers 17 residues. J was trimmed by 0 bases and V by 1 base; bases with no gene match: 4. CDR3 in amino acids: CASSLVSSGGSTDTQYF. CDR3 bases: TGTGCCAGCAGCTTAGTTAGTAGCGGGGGGAGCACAGATACGCAGTATTTT.